Presented here are 29 T cell receptor beta chains from one specimen sequenced in a study of shared clonotypes between healthy human individuals. Assay: immunoSEQ multiplex PCR; the TCRdb copy retains only in-frame clones and omits some. The sample comprises a few million clones, 85% to 95% of which are singletons, and about 0.41% rests with the top ten. The sample consisted of naive CD4+ T cells from PBMCs. Regarding subset: CD45RA+ positively selected. The receptor set was obtained from a man younger than 30 in good health. Some clones in this sample may be carry-over from other donors' samples.

About this clone: This same CDR3 is encoded by further DNA sequences in the sample. The chain carries TRBV7-3 and TRBJ2-3, with 13 bases identical to TRBD2. Germline V gene data show CDR1 as SGHTA and CDR2 as FQGTGA. The CDR3 contains 16 residues. V shed 4 bases, J shed 2 bases, and the junction held 3 bases outside the gene matches. The CDR3 loop reads CASSSGLAGVTDTQYF. CDR3 nucleotides: TGTGCCAGCAGCTCCGGACTAGCGGGGGTCACAGATACGCAGTATTTT.

The V call is TRBV19, the J call TRBJ2-1; 9 nucleotides match TRBD2. After removal of 6 bases from V and 7 bases from J, the junction contained 13 bases not matched to a gene. The CDR3 loop spans 16 amino acids. CDR1 LNHDA and CDR2 SQIVND come from the germline V gene (reference sequence). CDR3 sequence: CASSTFREREVNEQFF. CDR3 DNA: TGTGCCAGTAGCACCTTCAGGGAGCGGGAGGTAAATGAGCAGTTCTTC.

The chain combines TRBV7-2 with TRBJ2-6; 7 bases align to TRBD2. CDR3 length equals 17 residues. The germline V gene encodes CDR1 SGHTA and CDR2 FQGNSA. J was trimmed by 0 bases and V by 1 base; bases with no gene match: 3. CDR3 protein: CASSLVAGPSGANVLTF. Written as DNA, the CDR3 is TGTGCCAGCAGCTTAGTAGCGGGTCCCTCTGGGGCCAACGTCCTGACTTTC.

V and J are TRBV5-1 and TRBJ2-1; D remains unclear. The CDR3 has 14 residues. Germline CDR1 is SGHRS and CDR2 is YFSETQ. V was cut by 6 bases and J by 7 bases, with 17 bases left in between. As DNA, the CDR3 is TGCGCCAGCACTCTTACCACACCTGGTAATGAGCAGTTCTTC. Amino acids: CASTLTTPGNEQFF.

The chain links TRBV7-3 to TRBJ1-2; D is undetermined. Germline lookup yields CDR1 SGHTA and CDR2 FQGTGA. The V and J ends lost 5 bases and 3 bases respectively, with 7 bases between them. The CDR3 is 12 residues long. The CDR3 here is CASSPRDYGYTF. The DNA for the CDR3 is TGTGCCAGCAGCCCTAGGGACTATGGCTACACCTTC. The full variable domain, with the rest looked up from reference TRBV7-3 and TRBJ1-2, is GAGVSQTPSNKVTEKGKYVELRCDPISGHTALYWYRQSLGQGPEFLIYFQGTGAADDSGLPNDRFFAVRPEGSVSTLKIQRTERGDSAVYLCASSPRDYGYTFGSGTRLTVV.

This rearrangement joins TRBV28 to TRBJ2-3, with D perhaps TRBD2 (5 bases). Germline V gene lookup returns CDR1 MDHEN and CDR2 SYDVKM. Trimming took 4 bases from V and 6 from J, leaving 26 bases between them. The CDR3 runs 18 residues. The CDR3 region is CASSSIRSLGSTLDTQYF. The CDR3 DNA follows: TGTGCCAGCAGTTCGATTCGGTCACTAGGGAGCACTTTGGATACGCAGTATTTT.

This sequence joins TRBV5-4 and TRBJ2-7; 10 bases agree with TRBD2. In germline, CDR1 is SGHNT, CDR2 YYREEE (reference sequence). V shed 3 bases, J shed 3 bases, and the junction held 6 bases outside the gene matches. This CDR3 region has 15 residues. The CDR3 loop is CASSSGLAGDYEQYF. CDR3 coding DNA: TGTGCCAGCAGCTCTGGGCTAGCGGGAGACTACGAGCAGTACTTC.

This chain connects TRBV29-1 to TRBJ2-5, with a possible D match to TRBD1 (6 bases). The CDR3 contains 12 residues. Per germline, CDR1 SQVTM and CDR2 ANQGSEA. Trimming pared 6 bases from V and 3 bases from J, leaving 11 bases between. CDR3 amino acids: CSVGHTKETQYF. The CDR3 region has the DNA TGCAGCGTGGGACACACGAAAGAGACCCAGTACTTC.

V and J are TRBV9 and TRBJ2-3; 9 positions match TRBD2. The CDR3 runs to 17 residues. Unmatched junction bases numbered 8, after V lost 3 bases and J lost 0 bases. Germline CDR1 and CDR2: SGDLS and YYNGEE. In nucleotides, the CDR3 is TGTGCCAGCAGCGACAGAGCTAGCGGGGCTAGCACAGATACGCAGTATTTT. The encoded protein is CASSDRASGASTDTQYF.

This clone is a singleton in its sample. The CDR3 here is CASSLSYHLNYEQYF. In DNA, the CDR3 is TGTGCCAGCAGTTTAAGCTACCACCTGAACTACGAGCAGTACTTC. The V and J genes are TRBV27 and TRBJ2-7; D gene uncertain. Germline V lookup: CDR1 MNHEY, CDR2 SMNVEV (reference sequence). V lost 2 bases, J lost 3 bases, and 14 bases lay in between. CDR3 length: 15 residues.

V is TRBV4-3 and J is TRBJ1-1; no reliable D call. This CDR3 spans 16 amino acids. Germline V gene sequence: CDR1 LGHNA, CDR2 YSLEER. V dropped 0 bases and J dropped 1 base, with 12 bases sitting between them. CDR3: CASSQDVTRANTEAFF. In DNA, the CDR3 is TGCGCCAGCAGCCAAGATGTCACAAGGGCGAACACTGAAGCTTTCTTT.

CDR3 loop: CASSSAGTEGLEQYF. The CDR3 DNA reads as TGTGCCAGCAGCTCCGCCGGGACAGAGGGCCTCGAGCAGTACTTC. The chain is built from TRBV9 and TRBJ2-7; 7 positions agree with TRBD1. This CDR3 spans 15 amino acids. V lost 4 bases, J lost 6 bases, and 13 bases stayed unmatched. The germline V gene encodes CDR1 SGDLS and CDR2 YYNGEE.

This clone was seen once. This rearrangement joins TRBV7-8 to TRBJ2-6; 7 bases agree with TRBD2. The CDR3 runs to 16 residues. Per germline, CDR1 SGHVS and CDR2 FQNEAQ. Trimming at V came to 1 base and at J to 2 bases, leaving 2 bases not matched to a gene. For the CDR3, the DNA is TGTGCCAGCAGCTTAGTTGGGGGGGCTGGGGCCAACGTCCTGACTTTC. Its translation is CASSLVGGAGANVLTF.

The rearrangement joins TRBV9 to TRBJ2-3; D might be TRBD2 (6 bases). Germline V CDR1 and CDR2: SGDLS, YYNGEE. The V end was cut by 3 bases, the J end by 0 bases, with 17 bases between. This CDR3 region has 17 residues. CDR3 nucleotides: TGTGCCAGCAGCGCGGAGGGGCAGGGACCTAGCACAGATACGCAGTATTTT. This sequence encodes CASSAEGQGPSTDTQYF.

The chain is built from TRBV6-5 and TRBJ1-2; 9 bases line up with TRBD1. V lost 2 bases to trimming and J lost 4 bases; unmatched junction nucleotides: 5. Looked up from germline, CDR1 is MNHEY and CDR2 is SVGAGI. The CDR3 is 15 amino acids. The CDR3, as DNA: TGTGCCAGCAGTTACCGGACAGGGGTGTCCTATGGCTACACCTTC. Translating it yields CASSYRTGVSYGYTF.

A word on this clone: Other DNA sequences within the sample encode an identical CDR3. V is TRBV5-1 and J is TRBJ2-3; 15 nucleotides agree with TRBD2. J was trimmed by 6 bases and V by 3 bases; bases with no gene match: 8. Per the germline V gene, CDR1 is SGHRS and CDR2 is YFSETQ. The CDR3 length is 17 residues. CDR3 loop: CASSSGLAGGPVDTQYF. In nucleotides, the CDR3 is TGCGCCAGCAGCTCGGGACTAGCGGGAGGACCTGTGGATACGCAGTATTTT.

V gene TRBV28 combines with J gene TRBJ2-3; 13 bases fit TRBD2. After removal of 6 bases from V and 4 bases from J, the junction contained 16 bases not matched to a gene. The germline gives CDR1 MDHEN, CDR2 SYDVKM. This CDR3 comprises 19 residues. The CDR3 DNA sequence: TGTGCCAGCAGCCGGACCGCCCCCGGCGGACTAGCGGGGGCAGATACGCAGTATTTT. Translating gives CASSRTAPGGLAGADTQYF.

This clone came up a few times. The genes are TRBV2 and TRBJ1-5; D perhaps matches TRBD1 (6 bases). The length of the CDR3 is 13 residues. V was shortened by 3 bases and J by 10 bases, with 13 bases between the two germline ends. The V gene's germline CDR1 is SNHLY and CDR2 FYNNEI. CDR3 loop: CASSDGGRLPQHF. The CDR3 DNA follows: TGTGCCAGCAGTGATGGGGGGCGCCTACCCCAGCATTTT.

The genes are TRBV29-1 and TRBJ2-5, with 9 nucleotides matching TRBD1. The CDR3 is made up of 14 amino acids. The germline CDR1 and CDR2 sequences are SQVTM and ANQGSEA. Trimming cost V 6 bases and J 5 bases; bases outside gene matches: 10. CDR3: CSVPGQGVGETQYF. The CDR3 nucleotides are TGCAGCGTGCCGGGACAGGGTGTTGGGGAGACCCAGTACTTC.

The V gene is TRBV7-8, the J gene TRBJ2-1, with 14 bases aligning to TRBD2. The V and J ends lost 5 bases and 9 bases, in that order; junction bases with no gene match: 15. The V gene's germline CDR1 is SGHVS and CDR2 FQNEAQ. This CDR3 region has 18 residues. The CDR3, as DNA: TGTGCCAGCAGCCAATCCCCGGGACTAGCGGGAGACAGGGGTGAGCAGTTCTTC. This codes for CASSQSPGLAGDRGEQFF. Combining the CDR3 with reference TRBV7-8 and TRBJ2-1 gives the whole variable domain GAGVSQSPRYKVAKRGQDVALRCDPISGHVSLFWYQQALGQGPEFLTYFQNEAQLDKSGLPSDRFFAERPEGSVSTLKIQRTQQEDSAVYLCASSQSPGLAGDRGEQFFGPGTRLTVL.

The table lists this clone with a few counts. The chain has TRBV29-1 and TRBJ1-5, with D unresolved. Germline lookup yields CDR1 SQVTM and CDR2 ANQGSEA. The germline V and J ends were trimmed by 6 bases and 6 bases, with 15 bases remaining between them. CDR3 size: 13 residues. CDR3 in amino acids: CSVGSGLSQPQHF. CDR3 coding DNA: TGCAGCGTCGGTTCAGGATTGTCTCAGCCCCAGCATTTT.

This clone was counted only a few times. The rearrangement links TRBV5-8 to TRBJ2-7; 7 bases map to TRBD2. V dropped 4 bases and J dropped 7; count of bases not matched to a gene: 20. The germline V gene has CDR1 SGHTS and CDR2 YDEGEE. This CDR3 has 17 amino acids. CDR3 DNA sequence: TGTGCCAGCAGCCCCCCTTCTCTACTAGCGCACGCCGGAGAGCAGTACTTC. This gives the protein CASSPPSLLAHAGEQYF.

V gene TRBV5-1 combines with J gene TRBJ2-7; 7 bases agree with TRBD1. This CDR3 spans 15 amino acids. Germline assignment: CDR1 SGHRS and CDR2 YFSETQ. V trimming: 4 bases; J trimming: 12 bases; junction bases outside the gene matches: 19. CDR3 sequence reads: CASSRIGTAPIKLYF. The CDR3 DNA follows: TGCGCCAGCAGCCGAATTGGGACAGCCCCTATTAAGTTGTACTTC.

The chain carries TRBV4-2 and TRBJ1-1; D gene ambiguous. The CDR3 covers 15 residues. V was shortened by 0 bases and J by 1 base, with 9 bases between the two germline ends. The V gene's germline CDR1 is LGHNA and CDR2 YNFKEQ. CDR3 in amino acids: CASSQDWYGNTEAFF. The CDR3 region has the DNA TGTGCCAGCAGCCAAGATTGGTACGGGAACACTGAAGCTTTCTTT.

Remarks on this clone: Other DNA sequences of this sample code for an identical CDR3. This chain uses TRBV5-6 with TRBJ1-5; D is possibly TRBD1 (5 bases). The CDR3 has 17 residues. Deletions cut 8 bases from V and 0 bases from J, with 21 bases between. Germline V gene lookup returns CDR1 SGHDT and CDR2 YYEEEE. CDR3 DNA sequence: TGTGCCAGTTTCCCGGGACGGAGCACGTATAGCAATCAGCCCCAGCATTTT. It codes for CASFPGRSTYSNQPQHF.

The V call is TRBV28, the J call TRBJ2-2; 12 positions agree with TRBD2. Losses at the gene ends were 9 bases for V and 6 bases for J; bases not matched to a gene: 2. Germline V gives CDR1 MDHEN, CDR2 SYDVKM. The length of the CDR3 is 13 residues. In DNA form, the CDR3 reads TGTGCCAGTGGACTAGCGGGACCCGGGGAGCTGTTTTTT. Translating gives CASGLAGPGELFF.

V usage is TRBV28 and J usage is TRBJ1-5; D unclear. The germline gives CDR1 MDHEN, CDR2 SYDVKM. Trimming removed 7 bases from V and 5 bases from J, with 9 bases in between. CDR3 size: 12 residues. Here the CDR3 DNA reads TGTGCCAGCACCCTTCCGTATCAGCCCCAGCATTTT. Amino acids: CASTLPYQPQHF.

This clone was counted a few times. The chain is built from TRBV2 and TRBJ1-5; 12 bases are a match to TRBD1. Germline CDR1 reads SNHLY; CDR2 reads FYNNEI. Trimming cost V 5 bases and J 3 bases; bases outside gene matches: 5. The CDR3 has 16 amino acids. CDR3 coding DNA: TGTGCCAGCAGTTGGGACAGGGGGCTTAACAATCAGCCCCAGCATTTT. This sequence encodes CASSWDRGLNNQPQHF.

The chain employs TRBV15 and TRBJ2-5; 8 nucleotides agree with TRBD1. With V trimmed by 1 base and J by 4 bases, 5 bases remained unmatched. The V gene's germline CDR1 is LNHNV and CDR2 YYDKDF (reference sequence). CDR3 length: 15 residues. CDR3 DNA: TGTGCCACCAGCAGAGGGACAGGGCCAGGAGAGACCCAGTACTTC. Its protein is CATSRGTGPGETQYF.